The rows below give T cell receptor beta chains drawn from one sample of a study of early T cells in non-severe SARS-CoV-2 infection. TCRdb redid the calling of the 5' RACE reads with MiXCR, one entry per CDR3 protein. The sample consists of tens of thousands of distinct CDR3 sequences, roughly 14% of them appearing once. The source was whole blood, collected at baseline. The receptor set was obtained from an adult who was a healthcare worker with PCR-confirmed SARS-CoV-2 infection or an uninfected control (not recorded which). Both conserved end residues are part of each CDR3. The order of the fields is J gene, clone size, V gene, D gene, CDR3 DNA, CDR3 protein. The D gene is left open where the match is weak. Rows give clone size only sometimes, using once, few, many, or a class for an expanded clone.

>TRBJ1-1|many|TRBV27|-
TGTGCCAGCAGTTCCGCCCTCACGGGAGGGACTGAAGCTTTCTTT
CASSSALTGGTEAFF
>TRBJ1-1|few|TRBV4-2|-
TGTGCCAGCAGCCAAGAGAAGGGATCCCCCCTTGAAGCTTTCTTT
CASSQEKGSPLEAFF
>TRBJ2-7|few|TRBV9|-
TGTGCCAGCAGCGTTAACCCCCAGGGGGAGCAGTACTTC
CASSVNPQGEQYF
>TRBJ2-1|-|TRBV7-8|TRBD2
TGTGCCAGCAGCTTAGCGATGTCTTGGTCGGGACTAAACTACAATGAGCAGTTCTTC
CASSLAMSWSGLNYNEQFF
>TRBJ2-1|-|TRBV5-1|-
TGCGCCAGCGTGGATAGTAGGAACAATGAGCAGTTCTTC
CASVDSRNNEQFF
>TRBJ2-4|-|TRBV6-6|TRBD1
TGTGCCAGCAGGACAGGGGCCGGAACCTTAGCCAAAAACATTCAGTACTTC
CASRTGAGTLAKNIQYF
>TRBJ2-7|many|TRBV5-1|TRBD2
TGCGCCAGCAGCCCCACCGGACTAGCGGGAGCGGCCGAGCAGTACTTC
CASSPTGLAGAAEQYF
>TRBJ1-1|-|TRBV5-1|-
TGCGCCAGCAGCTTAAGGGGAGGCGGGATGAACACTGAAGCTTTCTTT
CASSLRGGGMNTEAFF
>TRBJ2-3|-|TRBV6-5|-
TGTGCCAGCAGTTACGGGCCAACAGATACGCAGTATTTT
CASSYGPTDTQYF
>TRBJ1-2|many|TRBV2|-
TGTGCCAGCAGGGTTCGACAGGAAGCTAACTATGGCTACACCTTC
CASRVRQEANYGYTF
>TRBJ1-2|many|TRBV12-3/TRBV12-4|-
TGTGCCAGCAGCCCTATGTTCCGGGACGGCGATAACTATGGCTACACCTTC
CASSPMFRDGDNYGYTF